This entry features one T cell receptor beta chain sequence. The sample originates from a study of blood T cell repertoires in COVID-19. At the level of the study: Researchers got acute and convalescent COVID-19 samples from the United States, Italy and Spain. PBMCs, B-cell-depleted T cells, or T cells provided the cDNA or gDNA that made up the material.

Methods used by the authors: The authors estimated nucleated cell counts from reference gene primer amplification. The assay was immunoSEQ multiplex PCR, and TCRdb's table has in-frame clones only and misses some. For V, J and clone size, that table is used; D and trimming come from the DNA. The table lists roughly 70,000 clones, approximately 81% of them singletons. The receptor comes from an elderly woman with active or convalescent COVID-19. The specimen sequenced was peripheral blood.

In DNA form, the CDR3 reads TGTGCCAGTAGTATATTCGGCAGGGGGCTAGGGGCAGATACGCAGTATTTT. Protein product: CASSIFGRGLGADTQYF. The V call is TRBV19, the J call TRBJ2-3; 8 bases line up with TRBD1. J was trimmed by 4 bases and V by 2 bases; bases with no gene match: 11. Per the germline V gene, CDR1 is LNHDA and CDR2 is SQIVND (reference sequence). This CDR3 spans 17 amino acids.